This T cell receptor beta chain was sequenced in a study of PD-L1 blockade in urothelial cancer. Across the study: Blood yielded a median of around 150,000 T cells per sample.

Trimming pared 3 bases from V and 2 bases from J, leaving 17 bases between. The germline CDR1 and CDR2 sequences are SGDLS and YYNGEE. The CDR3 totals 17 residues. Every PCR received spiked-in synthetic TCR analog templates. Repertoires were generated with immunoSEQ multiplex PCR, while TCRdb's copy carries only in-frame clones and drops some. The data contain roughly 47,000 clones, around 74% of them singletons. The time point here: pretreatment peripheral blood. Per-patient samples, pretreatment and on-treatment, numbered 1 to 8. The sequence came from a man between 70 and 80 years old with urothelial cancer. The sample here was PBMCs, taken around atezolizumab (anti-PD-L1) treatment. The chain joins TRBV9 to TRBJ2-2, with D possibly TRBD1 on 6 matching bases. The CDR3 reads CASSERRSGVNTGELFF. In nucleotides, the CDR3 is TGTGCCAGCAGCGAGAGGAGGTCAGGGGTAAACACCGGGGAGCTGTTTTTT.